This TCR beta chain is from a study of metastatic and nonmetastatic thyroid tumors. As for the study in general: Repertoires were compared across blood and tumor or nodule tissue from malignant and benign thyroid patients.

General observations from the study: In both blood and tumor samples, TCR beta diversity was reported significantly higher for malignant than benign nodules.

Points on this clone: Its antigen is not identified.

Patients had received no treatment of any kind before thyroid surgery. The V gene's germline CDR1 is SGHAT and CDR2 FQNNGV. The V gene end was trimmed by 5 bases and the J gene end by 8 bases; junction bases not matched to a gene: 19. This CDR3 region has 17 residues. Original handling: Built for papillary thyroid cancer, a distant-metastasis classifier drew on CDR3 differences across clinicopathological groups. TCRdb reassembled clones from the PCR reads with MiXCR. The V and J calls and clone size come from TCRdb's table, not from the authors' own analysis. Here the sample spans 12,000 or so clones, 20% to 30% being singletons.

Sequencing input: adjacent normal tissue. The clonotype comes from a female donor with papillary thyroid cancer or a benign thyroid nodule (not recorded which). Some clones in this sample may be carry-over from other donors' samples. This sequence joins TRBV11-2 and TRBJ2-5; 8 bases are shared with TRBD1. Written as DNA, the CDR3 is TGTGCCAGCAGCCTAGGGGGGACAGGTGGCGCCCGGGATACCCAGTACTTC. Translated: CASSLGGTGGARDTQYF. Full variable domain (outside the CDR3, taken from reference TRBV11-2 and TRBJ2-5): EAGVAQSPRYKIIEKRQSVAFWCNPISGHATLYWYQQILGQGPKLLIQFQNNGVVDDSQLPKDRFSAERLKGVDSTLKIQPAKLEDSAVYLCASSLGGTGGARDTQYFGPGTRLLVL.